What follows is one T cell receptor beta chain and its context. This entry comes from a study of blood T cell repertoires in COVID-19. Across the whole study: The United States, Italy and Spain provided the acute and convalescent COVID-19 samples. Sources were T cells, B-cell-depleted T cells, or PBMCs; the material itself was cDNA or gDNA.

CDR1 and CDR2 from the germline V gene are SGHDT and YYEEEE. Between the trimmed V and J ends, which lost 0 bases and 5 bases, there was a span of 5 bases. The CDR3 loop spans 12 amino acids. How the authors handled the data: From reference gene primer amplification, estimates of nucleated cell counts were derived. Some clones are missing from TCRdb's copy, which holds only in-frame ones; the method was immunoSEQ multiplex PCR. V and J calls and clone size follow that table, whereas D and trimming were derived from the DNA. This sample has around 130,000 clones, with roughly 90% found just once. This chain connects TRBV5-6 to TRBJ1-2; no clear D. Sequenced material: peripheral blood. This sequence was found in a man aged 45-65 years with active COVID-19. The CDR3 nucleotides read TGTGCCAGCAGCTTGGCCGGGTATGGCTACACCTTC. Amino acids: CASSLAGYGYTF.